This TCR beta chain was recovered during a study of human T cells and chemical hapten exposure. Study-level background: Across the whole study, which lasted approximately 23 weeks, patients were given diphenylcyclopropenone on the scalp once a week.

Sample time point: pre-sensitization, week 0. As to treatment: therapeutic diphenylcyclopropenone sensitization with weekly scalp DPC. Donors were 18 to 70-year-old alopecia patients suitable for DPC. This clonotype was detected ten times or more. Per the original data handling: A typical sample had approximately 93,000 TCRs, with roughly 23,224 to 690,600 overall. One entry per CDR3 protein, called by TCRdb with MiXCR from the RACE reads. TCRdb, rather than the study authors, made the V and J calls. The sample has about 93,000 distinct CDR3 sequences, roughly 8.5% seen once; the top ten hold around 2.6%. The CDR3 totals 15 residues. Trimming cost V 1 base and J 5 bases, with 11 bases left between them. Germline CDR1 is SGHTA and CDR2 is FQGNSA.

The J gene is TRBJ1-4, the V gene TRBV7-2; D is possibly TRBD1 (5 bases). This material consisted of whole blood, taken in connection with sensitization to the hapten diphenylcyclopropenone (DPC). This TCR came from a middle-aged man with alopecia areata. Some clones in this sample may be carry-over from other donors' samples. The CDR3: CASSLDTGGNEKLFF. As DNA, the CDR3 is TGTGCCAGCAGCTTAGATACGGGGGGAAATGAAAAACTGTTTTTT.